Presented here are 8 T cell receptor beta chains from one specimen sequenced in a study of shared clonotypes between healthy human individuals. Sequenced by immunoSEQ multiplex PCR; TCRdb stores in-frame clones only, minus some. In the table there are hundreds of thousands of clones, approximately 96% of which are singletons. Positively selected for CCR7, the CD45RO-negative cells used as naive CD8 cells excluded terminally differentiated effector memory CD45RA+ cells. Sequencing input: naive CD8+ T cells sorted from blood. These receptor sequences come from a woman in her 30s in good health.

The chain carries TRBV30 and TRBJ1-2; the match to TRBD1 covers 8 bases. This CDR3 has 13 amino acids. J was trimmed by 3 bases and V by 7 bases; bases with no gene match: 7. Germline CDR1 and CDR2: GTSNPN and SVGIG (reference sequence). CDR3 sequence (DNA): TGTGCCTCACAGACAGGGGCTGACTATGGCTACACCTTC. Translated, it gives CASQTGADYGYTF.

The gene calls are TRBV11-2 and TRBJ2-3; 8 bases are shared with TRBD1. The length of the CDR3 is 16 residues. Trimming at V came to 5 bases and at J to 2 bases, leaving 9 bases not matched to a gene. In germline, CDR1 is SGHAT, CDR2 FQNNGV. CDR3 protein: CASSQRDRGSTDTQYF. The CDR3 DNA reads as TGTGCCAGCAGCCAGCGAGACAGGGGTTCCACAGATACGCAGTATTTT.

Worth noting for this clone: The same CDR3 can be traced to other DNA sequences in this sample. The chain links TRBV28 to TRBJ2-7; D unresolved. The CDR3 runs to 14 residues. Germline-derived CDR1 and CDR2 are MDHEN and SYDVKM. Between the trimmed V and J ends, which lost 3 bases and 1 base, there was a span of 10 bases. In nucleotides, the CDR3 is TGTGCCAGCAGTTTGACTGGTACATCCTACGAGCAGTACTTC. Protein product: CASSLTGTSYEQYF. The full variable domain, its missing parts supplied by reference TRBV28 and TRBJ2-7, is DVKVTQSSRYLVKRTGEKVFLECVQDMDHENMFWYRQDPGLGLRLIYFSYDVKMKEKGDIPEGYSVSREKKERFSLILESASTNQTSMYLCASSLTGTSYEQYFGPGTRLTVT.

The chain links TRBV13 to TRBJ2-6; D is unresolved. Germline V lookup: CDR1 PRHDT, CDR2 FYEKMQ (reference sequence). This CDR3 has 16 amino acids. V lost 2 bases to trimming and J lost 4 bases, with 12 bases between them. The CDR3 spells CASSLFAGSGANVLTF. CDR3 in DNA: TGTGCCAGCAGCTTATTCGCCGGATCCGGGGCCAACGTCCTGACTTTC.

The rearrangement joins TRBV7-9 to TRBJ1-4, with 8 nucleotides matching TRBD1. The germline V gene encodes CDR1 SEHNR and CDR2 FQNEAQ (reference sequence). The CDR3 has 16 residues. V trimming: 6 bases; J trimming: 6 bases; junction bases outside the gene matches: 12. CDR3 amino acids: CASRPGAGGAYEKLFF. In nucleotides, the CDR3 is TGTGCCAGCAGGCCCGGGGCAGGGGGCGCCTATGAAAAACTGTTTTTT.

This sequence joins TRBV7-9 and TRBJ2-7, with 8 bases matching TRBD2. The germline V gene encodes CDR1 SEHNR and CDR2 FQNEAQ (reference sequence). CDR3 length: 14 residues. V shed 3 bases and J 5 bases; nucleotides not matched to a gene: 6. For the CDR3, the DNA is TGTGCCAGCAGCTTCGTCGCAGCGGGGGACGAGCAGTACTTC. Translating it yields CASSFVAAGDEQYF.

V and J are TRBV29-1 and TRBJ1-2; D unresolved. V lost 7 bases, J lost 2 bases, and 14 bases lay in between. Germline values: CDR1 SQVTM, CDR2 ANQGSEA. CDR3 size: 13 residues. The CDR3 DNA follows: TGCAGCGCTATCCGAGACTCGAACTATGGCTACACCTTC. Protein sequence: CSAIRDSNYGYTF.

Turning to this clone: A read error is likely, as this CDR3 ends without the conserved phenylalanine or tryptophan. No DNA is shown, since the ends of the CDR3 on it are uncertain; the CDR3 is the one TCRdb lists. The CDR3: CASSQPGS. V usage is TRBV18 and J usage is TRBJ1-3. Inclusive of both ends, the CDR3 amounts to 8 amino acids. Germline lookup yields CDR1 KGHSH and CDR2 LQKENI.